This T cell receptor beta chain was sequenced for a study of T cells in narcolepsy. This table comes from immunoSEQ multiplex PCR, and its TCRdb copy is limited to in-frame clones, with some not included. The top ten clones hold 0.8% to 0.95% of a sample with tens of thousands of clones, roughly 90% of them seen once. The CDR3 is 14 residues long. Germline V gene sequence: CDR1 SNHLY, CDR2 FYNNEI. Trimming left V 7 bases short and J 4 bases short, with 13 bases between. The material sequenced was CD45RA- memory CD4+ T cells from PBMCs. This chain links TRBV2 with TRBJ2-2, with a possible D match to TRBD2 (5 bases). The TCR comes from a human donor with narcolepsy. The CDR3 DNA is TGTGCCAGCATTAGCGAACAAGCCACCGGGGAGCTGTTTTTT. Translation gives CASISEQATGELFF.